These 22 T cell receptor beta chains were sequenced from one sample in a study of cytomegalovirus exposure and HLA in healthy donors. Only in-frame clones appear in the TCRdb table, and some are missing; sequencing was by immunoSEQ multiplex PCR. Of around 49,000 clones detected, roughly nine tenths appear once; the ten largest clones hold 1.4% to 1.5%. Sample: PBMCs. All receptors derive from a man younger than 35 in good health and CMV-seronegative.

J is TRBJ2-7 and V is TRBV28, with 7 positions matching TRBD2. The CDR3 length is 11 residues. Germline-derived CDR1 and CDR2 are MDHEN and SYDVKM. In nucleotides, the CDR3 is TGTGGGGGAGCGGGACTCGACGAGCAGTACTTC. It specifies CGGAGLDEQYF.

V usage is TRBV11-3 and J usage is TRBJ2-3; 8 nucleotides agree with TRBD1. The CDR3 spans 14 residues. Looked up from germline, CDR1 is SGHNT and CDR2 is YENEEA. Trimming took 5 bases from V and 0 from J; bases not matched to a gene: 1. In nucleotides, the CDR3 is TGTGCCAGCAGCGGGGACAGGAGCACAGATACGCAGTATTTT. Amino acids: CASSGDRSTDTQYF.

The CDR3 DNA is TGTGCCAGCAGCCCCCCCCCAGGGGCCGGGAATGAGCAGTTCTTC. It encodes CASSPPPGAGNEQFF. The V gene is TRBV6-5, the J gene TRBJ2-1; D is possibly TRBD1 (6 bases). The CDR3 covers 15 residues. CDR1 is MNHEY and CDR2 is SVGAGI in the germline V gene. Deletions cut 6 bases from V and 7 bases from J, with 19 bases between.

The CDR3 here is CASRIGVYGYGYTF. CDR3 DNA sequence: TGTGCCAGCAGAATAGGGGTGTATGGCTATGGCTACACCTTC. This rearrangement joins TRBV6-5 to TRBJ1-2, with D possibly being TRBD1 (5 bases). Trimming took 6 bases from V and 4 from J, leaving 15 bases between them. CDR3 length: 14 residues. In germline, CDR1 is MNHEY, CDR2 SVGAGI.

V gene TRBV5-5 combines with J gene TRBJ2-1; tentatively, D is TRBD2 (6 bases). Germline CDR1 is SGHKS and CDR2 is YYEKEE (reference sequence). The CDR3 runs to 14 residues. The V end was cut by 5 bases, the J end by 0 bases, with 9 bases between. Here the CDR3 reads CASSRLDSYNEQFF. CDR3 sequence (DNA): TGTGCCAGCAGTAGACTAGACTCCTACAATGAGCAGTTCTTC.

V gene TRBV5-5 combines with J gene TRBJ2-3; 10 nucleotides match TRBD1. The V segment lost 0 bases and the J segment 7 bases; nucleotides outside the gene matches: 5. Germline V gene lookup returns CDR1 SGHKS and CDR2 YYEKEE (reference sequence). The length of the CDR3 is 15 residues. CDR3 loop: CASSLGQGAGYTQYF. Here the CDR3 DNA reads TGTGCCAGCAGCTTGGGACAGGGGGCAGGGTATACGCAGTATTTT.

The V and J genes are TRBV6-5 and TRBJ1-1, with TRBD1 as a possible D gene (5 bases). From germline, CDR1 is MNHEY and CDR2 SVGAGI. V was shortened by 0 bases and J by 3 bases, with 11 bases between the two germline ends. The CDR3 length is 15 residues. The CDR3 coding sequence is TGTGCCAGCAGTTACTCGAGTCAGGGATACACTGAAGCTTTCTTT. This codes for CASSYSSQGYTEAFF.

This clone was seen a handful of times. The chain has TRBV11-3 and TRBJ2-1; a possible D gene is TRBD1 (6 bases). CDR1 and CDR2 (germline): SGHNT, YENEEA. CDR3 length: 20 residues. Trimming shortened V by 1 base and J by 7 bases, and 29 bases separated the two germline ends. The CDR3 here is CASSLAPQGYGPQNLNEQFF. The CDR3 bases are TGTGCCAGCAGCTTAGCCCCACAGGGTTACGGCCCCCAAAATTTAAATGAGCAGTTCTTC.

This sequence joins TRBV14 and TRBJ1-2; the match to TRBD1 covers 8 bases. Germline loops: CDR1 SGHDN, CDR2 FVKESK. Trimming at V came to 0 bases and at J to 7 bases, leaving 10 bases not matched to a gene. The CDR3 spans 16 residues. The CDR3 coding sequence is TGTGCCAGCAGCCAAGATCTTCAGGGGGCAGCGGGTGGCTACACCTTC. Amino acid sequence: CASSQDLQGAAGGYTF.

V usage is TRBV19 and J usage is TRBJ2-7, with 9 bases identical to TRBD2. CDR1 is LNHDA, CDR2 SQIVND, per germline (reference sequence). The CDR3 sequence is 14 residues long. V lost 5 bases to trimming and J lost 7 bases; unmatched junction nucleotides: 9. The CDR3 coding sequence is TGTGCCAGTAGTTACGTAGCGGGAGTAAGGGAGCAGTACTTC. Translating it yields CASSYVAGVREQYF.

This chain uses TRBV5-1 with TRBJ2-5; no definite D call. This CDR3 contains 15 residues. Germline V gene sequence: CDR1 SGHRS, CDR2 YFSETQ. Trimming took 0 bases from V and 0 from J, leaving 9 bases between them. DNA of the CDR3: TGCGCCAGCAGCTTGGTCCGCAGATACCAAGAGACCCAGTACTTC. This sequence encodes CASSLVRRYQETQYF.

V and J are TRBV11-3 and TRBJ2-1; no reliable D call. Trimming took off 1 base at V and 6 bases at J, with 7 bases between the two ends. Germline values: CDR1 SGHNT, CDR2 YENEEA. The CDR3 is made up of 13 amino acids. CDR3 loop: CASSLGPLNEQFF. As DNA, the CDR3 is TGTGCCAGCAGCTTAGGGCCCCTCAATGAGCAGTTCTTC.

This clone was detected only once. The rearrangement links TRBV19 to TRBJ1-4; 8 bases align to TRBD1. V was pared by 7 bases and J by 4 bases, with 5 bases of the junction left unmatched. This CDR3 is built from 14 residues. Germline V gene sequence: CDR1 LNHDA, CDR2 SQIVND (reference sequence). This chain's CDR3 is CASNGQGLNEKLFF. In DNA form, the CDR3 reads TGTGCCAGTAACGGACAGGGACTTAATGAAAAACTGTTTTTT.

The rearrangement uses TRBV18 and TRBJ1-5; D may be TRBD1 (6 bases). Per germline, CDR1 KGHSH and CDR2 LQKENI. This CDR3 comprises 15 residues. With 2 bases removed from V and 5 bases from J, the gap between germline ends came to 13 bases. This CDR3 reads CASSPGRGSHQPQHF. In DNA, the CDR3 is TGTGCCAGCTCACCAGGCAGGGGTAGTCATCAGCCCCAGCATTTT.

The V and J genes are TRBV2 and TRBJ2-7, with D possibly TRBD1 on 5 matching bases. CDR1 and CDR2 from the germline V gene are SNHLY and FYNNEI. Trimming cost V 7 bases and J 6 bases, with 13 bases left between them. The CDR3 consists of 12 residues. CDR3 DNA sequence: TGTGCCAGCATTCGGACAACACGCGAGCAGTACTTC. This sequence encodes CASIRTTREQYF. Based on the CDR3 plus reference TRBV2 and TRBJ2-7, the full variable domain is EPEVTQTPSHQVTQMGQEVILRCVPISNHLYFYWYRQILGQKVEFLVSFYNNEISEKSEIFDDQFSVERPDGSNFTLKIRSTKLEDSAMYFCASIRTTREQYFGPGTRLTVT.

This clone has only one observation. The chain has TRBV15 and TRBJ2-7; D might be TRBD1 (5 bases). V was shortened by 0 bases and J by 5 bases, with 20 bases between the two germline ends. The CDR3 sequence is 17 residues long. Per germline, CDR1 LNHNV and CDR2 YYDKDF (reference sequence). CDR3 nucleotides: TGTGCCACCAGCAGAGATCGTGGCACAGGACGTCCCCACGAGCAGTACTTC. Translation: CATSRDRGTGRPHEQYF.

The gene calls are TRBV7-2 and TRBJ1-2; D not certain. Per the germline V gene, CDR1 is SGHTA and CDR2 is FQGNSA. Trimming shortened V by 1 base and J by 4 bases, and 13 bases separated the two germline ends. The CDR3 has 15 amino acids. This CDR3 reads CASSLGVTVSYGYTF. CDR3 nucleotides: TGTGCCAGCAGCTTAGGGGTAACAGTTTCCTATGGCTACACCTTC. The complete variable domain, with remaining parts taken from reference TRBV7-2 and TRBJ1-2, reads GAGVSQSPSNKVTEKGKDVELRCDPISGHTALYWYRQSLGQGLEFLIYFQGNSAPDKSGLPSDRFSAERTGGSVSTLTIQRTQQEDSAVYLCASSLGVTVSYGYTFGSGTRLTVV.

The CDR3 spells CASSWLRLQGAHTGELFF. In DNA, the CDR3 is TGTGCCAGCAGCTGGCTCCGTCTACAGGGGGCGCATACCGGGGAGCTGTTTTTT. V gene TRBV11-2 combines with J gene TRBJ2-2; TRBD1 agrees at 9 bases. The V gene's germline CDR1 is SGHAT and CDR2 FQNNGV. CDR3 length: 18 amino acids. The ends lost 4 bases at V and 5 bases at J; junction bases unmatched: 14. The whole variable domain, filled in from reference TRBV11-2 and TRBJ2-2, reads EAGVAQSPRYKIIEKRQSVAFWCNPISGHATLYWYQQILGQGPKLLIQFQNNGVVDDSQLPKDRFSAERLKGVDSTLKIQPAKLEDSAVYLCASSWLRLQGAHTGELFFGEGSRLTVL.

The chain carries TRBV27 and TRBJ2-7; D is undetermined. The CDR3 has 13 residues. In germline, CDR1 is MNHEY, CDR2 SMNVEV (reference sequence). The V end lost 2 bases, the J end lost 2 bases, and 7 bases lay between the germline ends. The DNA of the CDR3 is TGTGCCAGCAGTTTAAAGACAACCTACGAGCAGTACTTC. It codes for CASSLKTTYEQYF.

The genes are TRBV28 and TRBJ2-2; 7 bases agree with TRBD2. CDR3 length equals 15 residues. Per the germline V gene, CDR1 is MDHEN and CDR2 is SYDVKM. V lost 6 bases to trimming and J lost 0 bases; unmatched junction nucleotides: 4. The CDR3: CASRLSGSNTGELFF. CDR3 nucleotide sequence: TGTGCCAGCAGGCTTAGCGGGTCGAACACCGGGGAGCTGTTTTTT.

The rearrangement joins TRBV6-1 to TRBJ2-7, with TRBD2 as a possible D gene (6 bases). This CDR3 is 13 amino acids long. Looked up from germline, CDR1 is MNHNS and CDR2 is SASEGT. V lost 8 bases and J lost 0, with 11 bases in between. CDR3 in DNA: TGTGCCAGCGCCACTAGCTTCTCCTACGAGCAGTACTTC. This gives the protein CASATSFSYEQYF.

DNA of the CDR3: TGTGCCTGGAGCCTTCCCTACGAGCAGTACTTC. This encodes CAWSLPYEQYF. The chain recombines TRBV30 with TRBJ2-7; D is ambiguous. Trimming cost V 3 bases and J 2 bases, with 5 bases left between them. The CDR3 consists of 11 residues. Germline CDR1 and CDR2: GTSNPN and SVGIG (reference sequence).